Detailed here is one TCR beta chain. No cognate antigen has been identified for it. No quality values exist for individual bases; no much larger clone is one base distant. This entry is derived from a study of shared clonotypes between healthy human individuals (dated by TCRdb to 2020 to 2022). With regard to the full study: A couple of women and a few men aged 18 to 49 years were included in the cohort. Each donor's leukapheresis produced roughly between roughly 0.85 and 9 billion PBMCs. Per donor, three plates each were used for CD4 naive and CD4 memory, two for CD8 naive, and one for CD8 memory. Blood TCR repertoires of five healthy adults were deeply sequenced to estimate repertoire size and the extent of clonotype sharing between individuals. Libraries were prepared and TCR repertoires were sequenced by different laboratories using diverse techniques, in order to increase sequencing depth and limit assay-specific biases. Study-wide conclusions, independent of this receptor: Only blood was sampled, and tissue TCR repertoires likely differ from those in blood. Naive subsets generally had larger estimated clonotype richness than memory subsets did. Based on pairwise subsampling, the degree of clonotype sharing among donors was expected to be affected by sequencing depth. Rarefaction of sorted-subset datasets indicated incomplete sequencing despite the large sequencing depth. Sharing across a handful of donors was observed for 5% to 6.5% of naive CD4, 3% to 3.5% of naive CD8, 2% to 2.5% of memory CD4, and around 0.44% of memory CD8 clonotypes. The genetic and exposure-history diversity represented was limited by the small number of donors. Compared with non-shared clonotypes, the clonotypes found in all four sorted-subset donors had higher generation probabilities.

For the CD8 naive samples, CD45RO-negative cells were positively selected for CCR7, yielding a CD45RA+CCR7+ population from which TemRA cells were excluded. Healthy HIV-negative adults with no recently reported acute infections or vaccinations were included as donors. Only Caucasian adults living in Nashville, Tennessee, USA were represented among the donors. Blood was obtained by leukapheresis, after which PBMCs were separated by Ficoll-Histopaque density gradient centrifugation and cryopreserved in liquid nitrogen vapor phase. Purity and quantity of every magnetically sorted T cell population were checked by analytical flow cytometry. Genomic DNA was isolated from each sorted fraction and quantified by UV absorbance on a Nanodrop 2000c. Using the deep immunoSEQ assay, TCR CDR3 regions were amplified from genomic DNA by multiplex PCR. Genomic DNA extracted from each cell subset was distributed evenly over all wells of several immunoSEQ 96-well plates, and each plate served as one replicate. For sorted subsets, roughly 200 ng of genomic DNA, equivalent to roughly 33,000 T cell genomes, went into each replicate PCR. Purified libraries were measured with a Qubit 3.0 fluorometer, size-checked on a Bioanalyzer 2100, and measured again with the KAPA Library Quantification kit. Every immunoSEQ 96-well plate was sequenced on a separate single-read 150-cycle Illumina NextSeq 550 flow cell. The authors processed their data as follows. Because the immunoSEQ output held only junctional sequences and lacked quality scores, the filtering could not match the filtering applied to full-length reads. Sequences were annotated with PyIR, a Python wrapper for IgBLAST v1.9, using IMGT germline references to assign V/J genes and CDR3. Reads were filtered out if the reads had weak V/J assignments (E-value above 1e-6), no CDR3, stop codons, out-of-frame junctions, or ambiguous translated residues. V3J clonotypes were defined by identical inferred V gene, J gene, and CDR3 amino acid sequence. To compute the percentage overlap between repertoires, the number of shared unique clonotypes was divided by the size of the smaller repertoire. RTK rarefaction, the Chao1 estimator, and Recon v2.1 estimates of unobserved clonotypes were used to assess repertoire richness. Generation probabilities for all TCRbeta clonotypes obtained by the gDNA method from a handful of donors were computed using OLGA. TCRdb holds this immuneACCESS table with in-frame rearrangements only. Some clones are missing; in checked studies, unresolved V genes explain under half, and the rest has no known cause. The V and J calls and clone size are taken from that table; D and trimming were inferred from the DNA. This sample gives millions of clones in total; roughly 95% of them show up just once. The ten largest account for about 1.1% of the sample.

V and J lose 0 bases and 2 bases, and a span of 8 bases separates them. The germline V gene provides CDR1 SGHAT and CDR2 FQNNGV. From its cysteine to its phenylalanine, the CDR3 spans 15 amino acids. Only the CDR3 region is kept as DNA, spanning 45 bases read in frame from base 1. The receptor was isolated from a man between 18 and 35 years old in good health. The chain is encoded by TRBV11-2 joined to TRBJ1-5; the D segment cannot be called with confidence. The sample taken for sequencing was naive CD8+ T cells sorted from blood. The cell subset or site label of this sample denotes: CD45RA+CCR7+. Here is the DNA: TGTGCCAGCAGCTTAGAACCATCAGGCAATCAGCCCCAGCATTTT. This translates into CASSLEPSGNQPQHF.